These T cell receptor beta chains were read from a single sample in a study of blood T cell repertoires in COVID-19. Clones were sequenced by immunoSEQ multiplex PCR, and TCRdb holds only the in-frame ones, with some missing. The sample consists of some 100,000 clones, around 89% of them appearing once. The specimen sequenced was peripheral blood. All receptors derive from a human donor with acute or convalescent COVID-19. The donor label of this sample is uncertain. CDR3s include the opening cysteine and the closing phenylalanine or tryptophan. The D gene is left open where the match is weak. Clone size is shown for a subset of rows, as once, few, many or a class of expanded clone.

V gene: TRBV7-2; clone size: few; D gene: TRBD1; J gene: TRBJ2-7; CDR3 DNA: TGTGCCAGCAGCTCCGGGACAGGGGTTTACGAGCAGTACTTC; CDR3 protein: CASSSGTGVYEQYF
V gene: TRBV7-2; clone size: .; D gene: TRBD1; J gene: TRBJ1-2; CDR3 DNA: TGTGCCAGCAGCACAGGGGGCCGGAGCTATGGCTACACCTTC; CDR3 protein: CASSTGGRSYGYTF
V gene: TRBV3-1/TRBV3-2; clone size: .; D gene: TRBD2; J gene: TRBJ2-1; CDR3 DNA: TGTGCCAGCAGCCAAGATCACCTAGCGGGAAGGCAGTTCTTC; CDR3 protein: CASSQDHLAGRQFF
V gene: TRBV6-5; clone size: .; D gene: .; J gene: TRBJ1-1; CDR3 DNA: TGTGCCAGCAGTTACCCAGGGAACACTGAAGCTTTCTTT; CDR3 protein: CASSYPGNTEAFF
V gene: TRBV19; clone size: .; D gene: .; J gene: TRBJ2-1; CDR3 DNA: TGTGCCAGTAGTGGTTCGGCGGGGTCGTTGGGTGAGCAGTTCTTC; CDR3 protein: CASSGSAGSLGEQFF
V gene: TRBV7-9; clone size: .; D gene: TRBD1; J gene: TRBJ1-5; CDR3 DNA: TGTGCCAGCAGCTTATCTGTACAGGGGCGTAGCAATCAGCCCCAGCATTTT; CDR3 protein: CASSLSVQGRSNQPQHF
V gene: TRBV7-3; clone size: .; D gene: TRBD1; J gene: TRBJ1-6; CDR3 DNA: TGTGCCAGCAGCTTAGGGACAGGGAGGGGAAATTCACCCCTCCACTTT; CDR3 protein: CASSLGTGRGNSPLHF
V gene: TRBV30; clone size: once; D gene: .; J gene: TRBJ2-5; CDR3 DNA: TGTGCCTGGGGACCCCTTACAGAAGAGACCCAGTACTTC; CDR3 protein: CAWGPLTEETQYF
V gene: TRBV6-5; clone size: once; D gene: TRBD1; J gene: TRBJ2-3; CDR3 DNA: TGTGCCAGCAGTTACTCAACAGGGGCTTTAGATACGCAGTATTTT; CDR3 protein: CASSYSTGALDTQYF
V gene: TRBV2; clone size: .; D gene: TRBD2; J gene: TRBJ2-2; CDR3 DNA: TGTGCCAGCAGTGGGAGTACTAGCGGCGCGAACACCGGGGAGCTGTTTTTT; CDR3 protein: CASSGSTSGANTGELFF
V gene: TRBV9; clone size: .; D gene: TRBD2; J gene: TRBJ2-3; CDR3 DNA: TGTGCCAGCAGCCCCCGGGGACTAGCGGGAGGGATTACGCAGTATTTT; CDR3 protein: CASSPRGLAGGITQYF
V gene: TRBV7-9; clone size: .; D gene: .; J gene: TRBJ1-2; CDR3 DNA: TGTGCCAGCAGCTTACAGACTTCTAACTATGGCTACACCTTC; CDR3 protein: CASSLQTSNYGYTF
V gene: TRBV5-5; clone size: .; D gene: .; J gene: TRBJ1-1; CDR3 DNA: TGTGCCAGCAGCTTGGGATGGACAGTTGAAGCTTTCTTT; CDR3 protein: CASSLGWTVEAFF
V gene: TRBV28; clone size: once; D gene: TRBD2; J gene: TRBJ2-7; CDR3 DNA: TGTGCCAGCAGACCCTACTCGGGGGGTAGCGAGCAGTACTTC; CDR3 protein: CASRPYSGGSEQYF
V gene: TRBV6-4; clone size: once; D gene: TRBD1; J gene: TRBJ2-2; CDR3 DNA: TGTGCCAGCAGCGGGACAGGGGCCGGGGAGCTGTTTTTT; CDR3 protein: CASSGTGAGELFF
V gene: TRBV6-2/TRBV6-3; clone size: .; D gene: TRBD1; J gene: TRBJ2-2; CDR3 DNA: TGTGCCAGCAGCCCGGACAGGGATAACGGGGAGCTGTTTTTT; CDR3 protein: CASSPDRDNGELFF
V gene: TRBV5-4; clone size: .; D gene: .; J gene: TRBJ1-2; CDR3 DNA: TGTGCCAGCAGCCGGGGCGGGGCCCTCGGCTACACCTTC; CDR3 protein: CASSRGGALGYTF
V gene: TRBV18; clone size: .; D gene: .; J gene: TRBJ1-3; CDR3 DNA: TGTGCCAGCTCACCATCGGCCCGGCTAGGCACCATATATTTT; CDR3 protein: CASSPSARLGTIYF
V gene: TRBV5-4; clone size: .; D gene: TRBD2; J gene: TRBJ2-3; CDR3 DNA: TGTGCCAGCAGTTTTCCGGGACTAGCTGCAGATACGCAGTATTTT; CDR3 protein: CASSFPGLAADTQYF
V gene: TRBV9; clone size: .; D gene: TRBD2; J gene: TRBJ2-3; CDR3 DNA: TGTGCCAGCAGCACCCAGGCGGGGGGGCTAACCGATACGCAGTATTTT; CDR3 protein: CASSTQAGGLTDTQYF
V gene: TRBV7-9; clone size: .; D gene: TRBD1; J gene: TRBJ1-1; CDR3 DNA: TGTGCCAGCAGTCGACAGGGTAACACTGAAGCTTTCTTT; CDR3 protein: CASSRQGNTEAFF
V gene: TRBV5-1; clone size: .; D gene: TRBD1; J gene: TRBJ2-4; CDR3 DNA: TGCGCCAGCAGCTTGGGACAGGGGAACATTCAGTACTTC; CDR3 protein: CASSLGQGNIQYF
V gene: TRBV4-3; clone size: .; D gene: TRBD2; J gene: TRBJ2-2; CDR3 DNA: TGCGCCAGCAGCCACGAGGGACTAGCAACTTTCCATTTCGCGAACACCGGGGAGCTGTTTTTT; CDR3 protein: CASSHEGLATFHFANTGELFF
V gene: TRBV6-1; clone size: .; D gene: .; J gene: TRBJ2-7; CDR3 DNA: TGTGCCAGCAGTGAAACTCAGCGGGACACGGAGCAGTACTTC; CDR3 protein: CASSETQRDTEQYF
V gene: TRBV5-4; clone size: .; D gene: .; J gene: TRBJ2-1; CDR3 DNA: TGTGCCAGCAGCCCAGGACTTTACAATGAGCAGTTCTTC; CDR3 protein: CASSPGLYNEQFF
V gene: TRBV10-3; clone size: .; D gene: .; J gene: TRBJ1-3; CDR3 DNA: TGTGCCATCAGGGACAGCTCTGGAAACACCATATATTTT; CDR3 protein: CAIRDSSGNTIYF
V gene: TRBV4-2; clone size: .; D gene: TRBD2; J gene: TRBJ2-1; CDR3 DNA: TGTGCCAGCAGCCAGGGCGGGGGACTCCCCTACAATGAGCAGTTCTTC; CDR3 protein: CASSQGGGLPYNEQFF
V gene: TRBV10-1; clone size: .; D gene: .; J gene: TRBJ1-1; CDR3 DNA: TGCGCCAGCAGTGTGGACTTCGTGAACACTGAAGCTTTCTTT; CDR3 protein: CASSVDFVNTEAFF